The 21 T cell receptor beta chains below come from one sample, sequenced in a study of T cells in localized non-small cell lung cancer. TCRdb keeps only in-frame clones here, not all; method: immunoSEQ multiplex PCR. The sample includes 10,000 to 15,000 clones, around 83% of them seen just once. This specimen consisted of peripheral blood, obtained before any cancer treatment. The receptors come from an older male donor with stage III lung adenocarcinoma.

This clone was recorded once. This chain joins TRBV6-6 and TRBJ2-1; perhaps D is TRBD1 or TRBD2 (5 bases each). Germline CDR1 and CDR2: MNHNY and SVGAGI (reference sequence). The V gene lost 6 bases and the J gene lost 1 base, with 10 bases spanning the gap. This CDR3 has 14 amino acids. The chain's CDR3 is CASRRGESYNEQFF. The CDR3 nucleotides read TGTGCCAGCAGAAGAGGGGAGTCCTACAATGAGCAGTTCTTC.

The chain carries TRBV5-1 and TRBJ2-6, with 12 nucleotides matching TRBD2. The CDR3 loop spans 18 amino acids. V was pared by 4 bases and J by 0 bases, with 5 bases of the junction left unmatched. CDR1 SGHRS and CDR2 YFSETQ come from the germline V gene. CDR3 loop: CASSQGLAGLSGANVLTF. CDR3 bases: TGCGCCAGCAGCCAGGGACTAGCGGGCCTCTCTGGGGCCAACGTCCTGACTTTC. Full variable domain (rest looked up from reference TRBV5-1 and TRBJ2-6): KAGVTQTPRYLIKTRGQQVTLSCSPISGHRSVSWYQQTPGQGLQFLFEYFSETQRNKGNFPGRFSGRQFSNSRSEMNVSTLELGDSALYLCASSQGLAGLSGANVLTFGAGSRLTVL.

V is TRBV7-9 and J is TRBJ2-3, with D perhaps TRBD2 (5 bases). The CDR3 has 14 amino acids. Germline loops: CDR1 SEHNR, CDR2 FQNEAQ (reference sequence). V lost 3 bases and J 6 bases, leaving 13 bases between the germline ends. DNA for the CDR3: TGTGCCAGCAGCTTTGGACTCATGGGGGATACGCAGTATTTT. Amino acids: CASSFGLMGDTQYF. The whole variable domain, remainder taken from reference TRBV7-9 and TRBJ2-3, is DTGVSQNPRHKITKRGQNVTFRCDPISEHNRLYWYRQTLGQGPEFLTYFQNEAQLEKSRLLSDRFSAERPKGSFSTLEIQRTEQGDSAMYLCASSFGLMGDTQYFGPGTRLTVL.

J is TRBJ2-7 and V is TRBV6-6; D assignment may be TRBD1 or TRBD2 (5 bases each). V shed 6 bases and J shed 4 bases, with 22 bases lying between them. From germline, CDR1 is MNHNY and CDR2 SVGAGI (reference sequence). CDR3 size: 16 residues. For the CDR3, the DNA is TGTGCCAGCAGCCCCCAGGGCCTCCGGGGCGGTTACGAGCAGTACTTC. Amino acid sequence: CASSPQGLRGGYEQYF.

The CDR3 DNA sequence: TGTGCCAGCTCACCGTTCGGGGGGCCCGCAGAGACCCAGTACTTC. This sequence encodes CASSPFGGPAETQYF. The V call is TRBV18, the J call TRBJ2-5; a weak D match, TRBD2 (7 bases). Trimming removed 3 bases from V and 4 bases from J, with 15 bases in between. CDR3 length: 15 amino acids. Germline V gene sequence: CDR1 KGHSH, CDR2 LQKENI.

The chain employs TRBV27 and TRBJ1-1; the D is unclear. V was trimmed by 5 bases and J by 11 bases, leaving 12 bases between them. The CDR3 is made up of 11 amino acids. Per germline, CDR1 MNHEY and CDR2 SMNVEV (reference sequence). CDR3 residues: CASSLGTAAFF. In DNA form, the CDR3 reads TGTGCCAGCAGTCTAGGAACCGCGGCTTTCTTT.

The chain combines TRBV29-1 with TRBJ2-2; 11 bases map to TRBD2. The CDR3 extends over 14 amino acids. Germline CDR1 and CDR2: SQVTM and ANQGSEA. Germline trimming cut 5 bases from V and 3 bases from J; bases unmatched to any gene: 2. The CDR3 loop is CSVRLAGYTGELFF. In DNA form, the CDR3 reads TGCAGCGTTAGACTAGCGGGGTACACCGGGGAGCTGTTTTTT.

This clone was found once. V gene TRBV12-2 combines with J gene TRBJ2-1; the table's D call of TRBD2 was not tested on the DNA. TRBV12-2 is a pseudogene locus. The CDR3 spans 12 residues. CDR3 DNA: TGTGCAAGTCGCATAAGAACGGGTGAGCAGTTCTTC. The encoded protein is CASRIRTGEQFF.

The chain recombines TRBV6-6 with TRBJ2-1, with 10 bases aligning to TRBD2. The CDR3 contains 14 residues. Looked up from germline, CDR1 is MNHNY and CDR2 is SVGAGI (reference sequence). Germline trimming cut 0 bases from V and 15 bases from J; bases unmatched to any gene: 8. The DNA of the CDR3 is TGTGCCAGCAGTTACTCGGATCTAGCGGGAGTTATGTTCTTC. It codes for CASSYSDLAGVMFF.

The chain links TRBV6-5 to TRBJ2-7; 9 nucleotides line up with TRBD1. The J segment lost 4 bases and the V segment lost 3 bases, leaving 7 bases of the junction unmatched. CDR1 MNHEY and CDR2 SVGAGI come from the germline V gene. This CDR3 has 15 amino acids. The CDR3 is CASSYLSGQGYEQYF. In nucleotides, the CDR3 is TGTGCCAGCAGTTATTTATCGGGACAGGGATACGAGCAGTACTTC.

CDR3 sequence: CASSSAGAAFF. DNA of the CDR3: TGTGCCAGCAGTTCGGCAGGGGCGGCTTTCTTT. The rearrangement uses TRBV6-1 and TRBJ1-1; TRBD1 might be the D (6 bases). CDR1 is MNHNS, CDR2 SASEGT, per germline. The CDR3 consists of 11 residues. V lost 5 bases to trimming and J lost 11 bases, with 12 bases between them.

The chain carries TRBV29-1 and TRBJ1-1; TRBD1 aligns across 8 bases. The V gene end was trimmed by 7 bases and the J gene end by 1 base; junction bases not matched to a gene: 11. The length of the CDR3 is 15 residues. The germline gives CDR1 SQVTM, CDR2 ANQGSEA. As DNA, the CDR3 is TGCAGCGCCGCCCAGGGGGCCCGAAGGAACACTGAAGCTTTCTTT. Amino acids: CSAAQGARRNTEAFF.

This chain links TRBV6-1 with TRBJ1-6, with D maybe TRBD1 (6 bases). Germline assignment: CDR1 MNHNS and CDR2 SASEGT. The CDR3 runs to 13 residues. V was cut by 6 bases and J by 10 bases, with 13 bases left in between. CDR3 region: CASSLEQGSPLHF. The CDR3 DNA sequence: TGTGCCAGCAGCCTTGAACAGGGCTCACCCCTCCACTTT.

The chain carries TRBV6-5 and TRBJ2-7; 7 bases agree with TRBD1. The CDR3 is made up of 14 amino acids. Germline V lookup: CDR1 MNHEY, CDR2 SVGAGI. V lost 2 bases and J lost 2; bases outside the gene matches: 3. The CDR3 region is CASSYGTETYEQYF. Here the CDR3 DNA reads TGTGCCAGCAGTTACGGGACAGAGACCTACGAGCAGTACTTC.

The V call is TRBV25-1, the J call TRBJ2-1, with TRBD2 identical over 10 bases. This CDR3 is built from 14 residues. The germline V gene has CDR1 MGHDK and CDR2 SYGVNS. V gave up 4 bases and J gave up 7 bases; unmatched junction bases: 4. The CDR3 spells CASSGASGSNEQFF. The CDR3 coding sequence is TGTGCCAGCAGTGGGGCTAGCGGGAGTAATGAGCAGTTCTTC.

The chain is built from TRBV29-1 and TRBJ1-1, with D unclear. This CDR3 is 12 amino acids long. The germline gives CDR1 SQVTM, CDR2 ANQGSEA. Deletions cut 6 bases from V and 2 bases from J, with 10 bases between. CDR3 in DNA: TGCAGCGTGACGGGCGGAAACACTGAAGCTTTCTTT. Translated, it gives CSVTGGNTEAFF. The full variable domain, in which reference TRBV29-1 and TRBJ1-1 provide the parts outside the CDR3, is SAVISQKPSRDICQRGTSLTIQCQVDSQVTMMFWYRQQPGQSLTLIATANQGSEATYESGFVIDKFPISRPNLTFSTLTVSNMSPEDSSIYLCSVTGGNTEAFFGQGTRLTVV.

The chain joins TRBV7-8 to TRBJ2-7; D is tentatively TRBD1 or TRBD2 (5 bases each). Germline values: CDR1 SGHVS, CDR2 FQNEAQ. This CDR3 region has 13 residues. With 1 base removed from V and 3 bases from J, the gap between germline ends came to 7 bases. The CDR3 sequence: CASSLVGRYEQYF. CDR3 in DNA: TGTGCCAGCAGCTTAGTGGGACGCTACGAGCAGTACTTC. The full variable domain, its missing parts supplied by reference TRBV7-8 and TRBJ2-7, is GAGVSQSPRYKVAKRGQDVALRCDPISGHVSLFWYQQALGQGPEFLTYFQNEAQLDKSGLPSDRFFAERPEGSVSTLKIQRTQQEDSAVYLCASSLVGRYEQYFGPGTRLTVT.

CDR3 residues: CASSFESGEQFF. CDR3 nucleotide sequence: TGTGCCAGCTCTTTTGAGAGCGGTGAGCAGTTCTTC. The chain uses TRBV18 and TRBJ2-1, with D perhaps TRBD2 (5 bases). Germline-derived CDR1 and CDR2 are KGHSH and LQKENI. The CDR3 sequence is 12 residues long. Trimming took off 6 bases at V and 9 bases at J, with 12 bases between the two ends.

This clone occurred a few times. The CDR3 reads CASSPSGRAVTTQYF. The CDR3 bases are TGTGCCAGCAGCCCATCGGGACGGGCCGTAACCACCCAGTACTTC. The chain has TRBV5-6 and TRBJ2-5, with D possibly being TRBD1 or TRBD2 (5 bases each). The CDR3 is 15 amino acids. Germline values: CDR1 SGHDT, CDR2 YYEEEE. V dropped 4 bases and J dropped 8 bases, with 21 bases sitting between them.

The chain has TRBV30 and TRBJ2-2, with unresolved D. V lost 3 bases, J lost 7 bases, and 9 bases lay in between. There are 12 residues in the CDR3. Germline lookup yields CDR1 GTSNPN and CDR2 SVGIG (reference sequence). In nucleotides, the CDR3 is TGTGCCTGGAGGAAGGAAGGCGGGGAGCTGTTTTTT. Its protein product is CAWRKEGGELFF. Using reference TRBV30 and TRBJ2-2 for the parts outside the CDR3, the full variable domain is SQTIHQWPATLVQPVGSPLSLECTVEGTSNPNLYWYRQAAGRGLQLLFYSVGIGQISSEVPQNLSASRPQDRQFILSSKKLLLSDSGFYLCAWRKEGGELFFGEGSRLTVL.

This chain uses TRBV2 with TRBJ2-3, with 11 bases matching TRBD2. Germline CDR1 reads SNHLY; CDR2 reads FYNNEI. Unmatched junction bases numbered 4, after V lost 11 bases and J lost 0 bases. This CDR3 comprises 14 residues. CDR3 amino acids: CAGGTSGSTDTQYF. CDR3 sequence (DNA): TGTGCCGGAGGGACTAGCGGTAGCACAGATACGCAGTATTTT.